This TCR beta chain was captured in a study of monozygotic twins with inflammatory bowel disease. Findings and limits, study-wide: Twins with IBD had fewer clonotypes in common with others than healthy twins, particularly during disease activity. IBD patients carried less diverse TCRbeta repertoires (inverse Simpson) than healthy co-twins.

This CDR3 has 16 amino acids. A 6-nucleotide sample barcode was carried by the UMIs, which template switching added. Amplification used two nested PCRs: 15 to 20 cycles, then around 9 cycles, on TCRalpha/TCRbeta cDNA. TCRdb re-called the 5' RACE reads; every CDR3 protein appears as one record, without DNA. This table lists around 97,000 distinct CDR3 sequences. With regard to this clonotype: The antigen is undetermined.

The sequence derives from a human donor with ulcerative colitis or Crohn's disease, or a healthy co-twin of an affected twin (not recorded which). Sample: blood. V gene TRBV12-3 or TRBV12-4 combines with J gene TRBJ2-7; absent DNA, TCRdb's TRBD1 call cannot be checked. CDR3 loop: CASSLNPGTGRYEQYF.